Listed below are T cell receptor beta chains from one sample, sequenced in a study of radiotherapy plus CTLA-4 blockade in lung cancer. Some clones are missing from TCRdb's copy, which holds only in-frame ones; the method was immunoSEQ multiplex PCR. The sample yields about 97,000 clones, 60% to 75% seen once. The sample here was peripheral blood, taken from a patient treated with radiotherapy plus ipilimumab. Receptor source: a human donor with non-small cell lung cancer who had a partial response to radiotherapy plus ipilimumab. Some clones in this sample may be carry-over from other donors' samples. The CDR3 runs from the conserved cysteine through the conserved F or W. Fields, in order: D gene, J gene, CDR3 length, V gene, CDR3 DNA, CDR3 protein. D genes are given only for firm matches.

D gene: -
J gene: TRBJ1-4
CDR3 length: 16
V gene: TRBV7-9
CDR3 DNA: TGTGCCAGCAGCTTAGGGGGATCGAGGAGGAATGAAAAACTGTTTTTT
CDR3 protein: CASSLGGSRRNEKLFF

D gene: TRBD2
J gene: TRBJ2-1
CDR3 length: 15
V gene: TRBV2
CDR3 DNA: TGTGCCAGCAGTGAAGCCCCAGCGGGGGGGGCTGAGCAGTTCTTC
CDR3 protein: CASSEAPAGGAEQFF

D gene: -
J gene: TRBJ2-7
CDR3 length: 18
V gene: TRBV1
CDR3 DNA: TGCACCAGCAGCCAACCCGGTCTTGGGGGGGAGGGCCATTACGAGCAGTACTTC
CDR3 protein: CTSSQPGLGGEGHYEQYF

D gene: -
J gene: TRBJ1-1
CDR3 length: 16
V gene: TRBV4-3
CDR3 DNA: TGCGCCAGCAGCCTATCAGGGCAGGGTAGGAACACTGAAGCTTTCTTT
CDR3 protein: CASSLSGQGRNTEAFF

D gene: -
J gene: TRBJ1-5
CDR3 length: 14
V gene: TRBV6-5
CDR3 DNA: TGTGCCAGCAGTTCCAGACTCAGAAATCAGCCCCAGCATTTT
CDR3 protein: CASSSRLRNQPQHF

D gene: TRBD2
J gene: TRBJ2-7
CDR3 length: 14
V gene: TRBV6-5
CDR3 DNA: TGTGCCAGCAGTTACGACAGCGGGGCCTACGAGCAGTACTTC
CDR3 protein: CASSYDSGAYEQYF

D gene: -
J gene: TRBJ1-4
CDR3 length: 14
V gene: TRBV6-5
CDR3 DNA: TGTGCCAGCAGTACAGGGCCCTTAGGGGAAAAACTGTTTTTT
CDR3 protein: CASSTGPLGEKLFF

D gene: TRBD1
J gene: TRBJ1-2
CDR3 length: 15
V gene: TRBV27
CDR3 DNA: TGTGCCAGCAGTCCGGACAGGGCAACCTTCTATGGCTACACCTTC
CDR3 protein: CASSPDRATFYGYTF

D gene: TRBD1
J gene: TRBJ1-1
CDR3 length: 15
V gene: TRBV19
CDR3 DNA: TGTGCCAGTAGAAGCTGGACAGGGATAATTACTGAAGCTTTCTTT
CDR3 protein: CASRSWTGIITEAFF

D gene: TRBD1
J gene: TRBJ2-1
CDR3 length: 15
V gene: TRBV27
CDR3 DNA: TGTGCCAGCAGGTCCGGGACAGACATCTACAATGAGCAGTTCTTC
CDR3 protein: CASRSGTDIYNEQFF